The clone carrying this T cell receptor (beta chain) was detected a few times. The antigen is not known. This entry is derived from a study of T-cell memory formation after mild COVID-19. Study information: Each donor largely had its own TCR clusters. The study, taken as a whole, reports: A second wave expanding day 15 to 37 was CD4+-biased; contracting clones were balanced. Some responding clones appeared in pre-infection memory, suggesting cross-reactive memory joined.

Looked up from germline, CDR1 is SGHTA and CDR2 is FQGNSA. Trimming shortened V by 7 bases and J by 9 bases, and 10 bases separated the two germline ends. This CDR3 is built from 11 residues. TCR alpha and TCR beta cDNA libraries carrying sample barcodes and UMIs came from 5'RACE with constant-segment primers. TCRdb called the 5' RACE reads again in MiXCR, with one record for every CDR3 protein. This sample has under 300,000 distinct CDR3 sequences, with roughly 8.2% found just once. The chain uses TRBV7-2 and TRBJ2-1, with D maybe TRBD2 (6 bases). The sequenced sample was PBMCs or a T cell subset sorted from them (not recorded which). This sequence originates from a man in his late teens or twenties who had mild COVID-19 (a few samples of this study predate the infection). Cell type and time point are not known. This CDR3 reads CASTSGLEQFF. For the CDR3, the DNA is TGTGCCAGCACCTCGGGACTTGAGCAGTTCTTC.